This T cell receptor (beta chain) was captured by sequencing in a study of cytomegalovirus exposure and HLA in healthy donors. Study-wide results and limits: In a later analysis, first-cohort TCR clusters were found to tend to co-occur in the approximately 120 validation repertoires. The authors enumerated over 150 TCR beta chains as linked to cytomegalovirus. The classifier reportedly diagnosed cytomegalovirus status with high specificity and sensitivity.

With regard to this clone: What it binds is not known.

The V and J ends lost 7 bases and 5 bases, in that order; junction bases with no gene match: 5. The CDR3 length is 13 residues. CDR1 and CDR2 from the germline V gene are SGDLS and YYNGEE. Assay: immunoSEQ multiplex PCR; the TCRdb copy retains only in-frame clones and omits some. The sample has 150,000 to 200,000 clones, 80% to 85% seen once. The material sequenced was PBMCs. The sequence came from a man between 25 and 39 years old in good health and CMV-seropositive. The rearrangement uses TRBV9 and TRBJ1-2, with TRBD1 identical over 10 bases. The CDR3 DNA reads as TGTGCCAGCCGCGGGGACAGGGGATATGGCTACACCTTC. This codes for CASRGDRGYGYTF.